This TCR beta chain was captured by sequencing in a study of diagnostic markers for celiac disease (dated by TCRdb to the early 2020s). CDR1 and CDR2 are read off the germline V gene (reference sequence) as GTSNPN and SVGIG. CDR3 length: 14 amino acids, cysteine to phenylalanine. The nucleotide record is missing. Sequencing relied on an Illumina MiSeq. The reads underwent TCRdb reprocessing, giving one record for each CDR3 protein sequence and no DNA. This sample's table has entries for roughly 3,600 distinct CDR3 sequences. Jointly, the top ten make up 8.5% to 10% of the sample. Regarding this clonotype: Which antigen it targets is not known.

Sequencing was done on a sample of either unsorted cells or a sorted T cell fraction (not recorded which). The sequence joins TRBV30 to TRBJ1-6; the TRBD1 assignment by TCRdb is unverifiable without DNA. This TCR derives from a human donor. This table probably holds off-target reads from a library built for another chain. This receptor has the CDR3 CAWTYRGYNSPLHF.